This TCR beta chain was recovered during a study of control samples from healthy donors and cancer patients. Only in-frame clones appear in the TCRdb table, and some are missing; sequencing was by immunoSEQ multiplex PCR. The data show tens of thousands of clones, around 83% seen once. The TCR originated in a woman aged 55-75 years with lung cancer. Material for sequencing was PBMCs.

The CDR3 is CASSQGNSPLHF. The CDR3 DNA is TGTGCCAGCAGCCAAGGAAATTCACCCCTCCACTTT. The chain joins TRBV3-1 (or the pseudogene TRBV3-2) to TRBJ1-6; D is ambiguous. Germline CDR1 reads LGHDT; CDR2 reads YNNKEL (reference sequence). The CDR3 runs 12 residues. The germline V and J ends were trimmed by 1 base and 7 bases, with 2 bases remaining between them.